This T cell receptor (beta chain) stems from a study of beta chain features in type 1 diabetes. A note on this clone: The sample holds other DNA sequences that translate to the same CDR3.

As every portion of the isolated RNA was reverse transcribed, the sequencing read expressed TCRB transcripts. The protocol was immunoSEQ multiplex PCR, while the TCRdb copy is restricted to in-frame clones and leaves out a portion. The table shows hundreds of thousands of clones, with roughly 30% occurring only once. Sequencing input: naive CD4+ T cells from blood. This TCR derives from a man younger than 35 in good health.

The CDR3 sequence is CAWTSGYEQYF. The DNA for the CDR3 is TGTGCCTGGACTAGCGGGTACGAGCAGTACTTC. V gene TRBV30 combines with J gene TRBJ2-7; TRBD2 matches at 8 bases. This CDR3 comprises 11 residues. From germline, CDR1 is GTSNPN and CDR2 SVGIG (reference sequence). The junction had 0 bases not matched to a gene; V was cut back by 4 bases and J by 4 bases.